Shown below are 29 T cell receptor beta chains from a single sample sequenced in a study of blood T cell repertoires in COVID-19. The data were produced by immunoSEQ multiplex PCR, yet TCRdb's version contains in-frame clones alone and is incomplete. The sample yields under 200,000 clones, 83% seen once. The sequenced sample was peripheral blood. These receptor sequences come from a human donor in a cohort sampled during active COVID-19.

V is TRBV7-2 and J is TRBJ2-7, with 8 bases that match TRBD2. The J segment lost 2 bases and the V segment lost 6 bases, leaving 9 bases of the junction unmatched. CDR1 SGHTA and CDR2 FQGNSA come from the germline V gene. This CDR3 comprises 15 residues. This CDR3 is CASRSPTSGAYEQYF. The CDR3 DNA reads TGTGCCAGCAGATCCCCCACTAGCGGAGCCTACGAGCAGTACTTC.

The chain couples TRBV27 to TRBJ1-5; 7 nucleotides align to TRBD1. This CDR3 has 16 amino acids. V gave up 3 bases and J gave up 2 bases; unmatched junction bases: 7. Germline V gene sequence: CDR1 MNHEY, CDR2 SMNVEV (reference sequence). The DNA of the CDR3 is TGTGCCAGCAGTTTGACAGGGAGGCTCGGCAATCAGCCCCAGCATTTT. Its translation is CASSLTGRLGNQPQHF.

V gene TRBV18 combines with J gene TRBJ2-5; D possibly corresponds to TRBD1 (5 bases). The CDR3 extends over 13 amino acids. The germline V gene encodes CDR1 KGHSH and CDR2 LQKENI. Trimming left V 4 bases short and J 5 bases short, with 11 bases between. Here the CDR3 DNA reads TGTGCCAGCTCACGGCAGGGTGGTGAGACCCAGTACTTC. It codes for CASSRQGGETQYF.

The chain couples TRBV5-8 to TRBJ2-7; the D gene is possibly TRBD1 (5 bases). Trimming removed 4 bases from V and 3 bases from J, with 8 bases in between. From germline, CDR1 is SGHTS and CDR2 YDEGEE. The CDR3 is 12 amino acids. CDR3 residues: CASSLTDYEQYF. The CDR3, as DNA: TGTGCCAGCAGCCTGACAGACTACGAGCAGTACTTC. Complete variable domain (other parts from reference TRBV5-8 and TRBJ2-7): EAGVTQSPTHLIKTRGQQATLRCSPISGHTSVYWYQQALGLGLQFLLWYDEGEERNRGNFPPRFSGRQFPNYSSELNVNALELEDSALYLCASSLTDYEQYFGPGTRLTVT.

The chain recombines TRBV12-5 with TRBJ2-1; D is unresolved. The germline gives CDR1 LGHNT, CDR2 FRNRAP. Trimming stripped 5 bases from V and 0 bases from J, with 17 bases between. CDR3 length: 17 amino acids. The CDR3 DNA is TGTGCTAGTGGTCCCCCGCCCGGTTACAGCTCCTACAATGAGCAGTTCTTC. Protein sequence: CASGPPPGYSSYNEQFF. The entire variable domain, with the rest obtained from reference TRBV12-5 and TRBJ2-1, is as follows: DARVTQTPRHKVTEMGQEVTMRCQPILGHNTVFWYRQTMMQGLELLAYFRNRAPLDDSGMPKDRFSAEMPDATLATLKIQPSEPRDSAVYFCASGPPPGYSSYNEQFFGPGTRLTVL.

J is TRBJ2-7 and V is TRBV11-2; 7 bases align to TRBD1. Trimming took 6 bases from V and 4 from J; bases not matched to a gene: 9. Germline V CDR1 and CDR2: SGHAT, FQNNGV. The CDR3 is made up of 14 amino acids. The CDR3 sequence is CASRQQGSGYEQYF. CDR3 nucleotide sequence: TGTGCCAGCAGACAACAGGGGTCTGGGTACGAGCAGTACTTC.

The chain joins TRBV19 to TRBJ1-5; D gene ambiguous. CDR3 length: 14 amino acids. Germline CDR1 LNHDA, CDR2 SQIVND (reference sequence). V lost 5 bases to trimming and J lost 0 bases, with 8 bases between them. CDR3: CASSYAGSNQPQHF. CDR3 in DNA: TGTGCCAGTAGTTACGCAGGTAGCAATCAGCCCCAGCATTTT.

Here the CDR3 reads CASSPNGEGYTF. The CDR3 nucleotides read TGCGCCAGCAGCCCAAACGGGGAAGGCTACACCTTC. The chain uses TRBV4-3 and TRBJ1-2; no clear D gene. CDR3 size: 12 residues. The V end lost 4 bases, the J end lost 8 bases, and 11 bases lay between the germline ends. Germline V gene data show CDR1 as LGHNA and CDR2 as YSLEER.

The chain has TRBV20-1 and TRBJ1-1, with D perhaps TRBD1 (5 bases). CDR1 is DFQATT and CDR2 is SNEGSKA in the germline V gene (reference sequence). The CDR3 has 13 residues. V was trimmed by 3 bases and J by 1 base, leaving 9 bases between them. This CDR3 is CSASVRENTEAFF. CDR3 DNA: TGCAGTGCTAGTGTCAGGGAGAACACTGAAGCTTTCTTT.

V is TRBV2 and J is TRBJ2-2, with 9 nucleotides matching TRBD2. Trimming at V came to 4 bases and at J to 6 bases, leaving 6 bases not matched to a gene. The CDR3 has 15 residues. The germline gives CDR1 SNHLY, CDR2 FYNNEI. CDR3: CASSGASGVAGELFF. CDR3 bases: TGTGCCAGCAGTGGGGCTAGCGGGGTGGCCGGGGAGCTGTTTTTT. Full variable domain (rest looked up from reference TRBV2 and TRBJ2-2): EPEVTQTPSHQVTQMGQEVILRCVPISNHLYFYWYRQILGQKVEFLVSFYNNEISEKSEIFDDQFSVERPDGSNFTLKIRSTKLEDSAMYFCASSGASGVAGELFFGEGSRLTVL.

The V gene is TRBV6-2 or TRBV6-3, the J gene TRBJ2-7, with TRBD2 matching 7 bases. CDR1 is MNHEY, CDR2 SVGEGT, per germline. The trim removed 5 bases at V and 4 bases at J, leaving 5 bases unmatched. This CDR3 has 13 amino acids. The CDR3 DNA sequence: TGTGCCAGCAGTGGGGACTACGTTTACGAGCAGTACTTC. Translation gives CASSGDYVYEQYF.

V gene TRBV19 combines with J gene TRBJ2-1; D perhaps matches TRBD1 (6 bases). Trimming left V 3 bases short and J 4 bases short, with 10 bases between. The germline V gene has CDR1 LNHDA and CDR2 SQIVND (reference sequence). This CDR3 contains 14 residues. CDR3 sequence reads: CASSMWDKYNEQFF. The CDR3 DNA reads TGTGCCAGTAGTATGTGGGACAAGTACAATGAGCAGTTCTTC.

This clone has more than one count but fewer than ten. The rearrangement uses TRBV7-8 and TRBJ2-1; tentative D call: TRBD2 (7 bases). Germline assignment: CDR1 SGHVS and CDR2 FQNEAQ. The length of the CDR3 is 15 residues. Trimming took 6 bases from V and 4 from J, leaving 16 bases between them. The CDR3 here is CASSPGLGGYNEQFF. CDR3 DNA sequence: TGTGCCAGCAGTCCAGGACTAGGGGGATACAATGAGCAGTTCTTC.

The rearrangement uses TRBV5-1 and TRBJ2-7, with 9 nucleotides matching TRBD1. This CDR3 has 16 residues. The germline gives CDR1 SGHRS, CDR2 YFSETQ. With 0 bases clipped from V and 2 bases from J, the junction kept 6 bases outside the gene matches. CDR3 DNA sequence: TGCGCCAGCAGCTTGGCCGGGACAGGGATCGCCTACGAGCAGTACTTC. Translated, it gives CASSLAGTGIAYEQYF.

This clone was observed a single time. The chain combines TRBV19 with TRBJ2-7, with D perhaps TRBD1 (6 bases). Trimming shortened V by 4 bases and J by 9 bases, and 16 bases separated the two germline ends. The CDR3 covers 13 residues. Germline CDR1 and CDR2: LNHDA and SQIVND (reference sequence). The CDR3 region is CASSTNGQLWQYF. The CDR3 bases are TGTGCCAGTAGTACCAACGGACAGCTTTGGCAGTACTTC. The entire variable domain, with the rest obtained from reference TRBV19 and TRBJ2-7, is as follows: DGGITQSPKYLFRKEGQNVTLSCEQNLNHDAMYWYRQDPGQGLRLIYYSQIVNDFQKGDIAEGYSVSREKKESFPLTVTSAQKNPTAFYLCASSTNGQLWQYFGPGTRLTVT.

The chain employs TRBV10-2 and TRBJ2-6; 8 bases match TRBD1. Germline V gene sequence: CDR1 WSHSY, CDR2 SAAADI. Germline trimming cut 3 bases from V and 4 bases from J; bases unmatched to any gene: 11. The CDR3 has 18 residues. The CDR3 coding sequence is TGCGCCAGCAGTGATTGGCAGGGGGCTTTGACCGGGGCCAACGTCCTGACTTTC. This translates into CASSDWQGALTGANVLTF.

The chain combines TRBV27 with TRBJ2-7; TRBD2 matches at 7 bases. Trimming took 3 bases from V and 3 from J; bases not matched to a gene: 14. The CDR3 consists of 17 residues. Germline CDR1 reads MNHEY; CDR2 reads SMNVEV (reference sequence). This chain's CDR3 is CASSFGPTAGADYEQYF. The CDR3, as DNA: TGTGCCAGCAGTTTCGGCCCGACGGCGGGAGCAGACTACGAGCAGTACTTC.

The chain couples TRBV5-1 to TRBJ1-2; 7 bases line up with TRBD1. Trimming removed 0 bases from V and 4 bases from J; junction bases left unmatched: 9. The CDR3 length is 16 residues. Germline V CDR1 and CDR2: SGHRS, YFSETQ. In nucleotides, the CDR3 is TGCGCCAGCAGCTTGGATACCGAGGACAGGTTCTATGGCTACACCTTC. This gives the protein CASSLDTEDRFYGYTF. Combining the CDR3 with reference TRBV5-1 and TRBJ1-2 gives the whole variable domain KAGVTQTPRYLIKTRGQQVTLSCSPISGHRSVSWYQQTPGQGLQFLFEYFSETQRNKGNFPGRFSGRQFSNSRSEMNVSTLELGDSALYLCASSLDTEDRFYGYTFGSGTRLTVV.

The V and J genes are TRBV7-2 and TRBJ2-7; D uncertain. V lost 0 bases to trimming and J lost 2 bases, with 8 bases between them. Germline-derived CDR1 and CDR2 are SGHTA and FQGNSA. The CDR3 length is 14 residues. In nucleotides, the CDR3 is TGTGCCAGCAGCTTAGCGCCCCGAGCCTACGAGCAGTACTTC. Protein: CASSLAPRAYEQYF. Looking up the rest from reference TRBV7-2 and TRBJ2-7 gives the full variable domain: GAGVSQSPSNKVTEKGKDVELRCDPISGHTALYWYRQSLGQGLEFLIYFQGNSAPDKSGLPSDRFSAERTGGSVSTLTIQRTQQEDSAVYLCASSLAPRAYEQYFGPGTRLTVT.

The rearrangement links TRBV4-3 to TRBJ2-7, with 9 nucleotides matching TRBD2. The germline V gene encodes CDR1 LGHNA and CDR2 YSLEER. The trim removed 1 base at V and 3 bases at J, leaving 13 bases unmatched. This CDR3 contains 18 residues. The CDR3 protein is CASSQALSSGGRFYEQYF. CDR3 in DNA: TGCGCCAGCAGCCAAGCATTATCCAGCGGGGGGCGATTCTACGAGCAGTACTTC.

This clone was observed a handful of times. CDR3 residues: CASSQGLARPYEQYF. CDR3 nucleotides: TGTGCCAGCAGCCAAGGACTAGCGCGCCCCTACGAGCAGTACTTC. The genes are TRBV3-1 (or the pseudogene TRBV3-2) and TRBJ2-7; 8 nucleotides line up with TRBD2. The length of the CDR3 is 15 residues. J gave up 2 bases and V 1 base, and 4 bases lay outside the gene matches. CDR1 is LGHDT and CDR2 is YNNKEL in the germline V gene (reference sequence).

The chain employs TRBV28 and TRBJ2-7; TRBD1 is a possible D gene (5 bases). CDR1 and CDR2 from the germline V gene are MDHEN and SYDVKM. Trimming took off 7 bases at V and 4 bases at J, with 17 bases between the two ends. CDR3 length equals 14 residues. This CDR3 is CASIPQGIRYEQYF. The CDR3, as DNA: TGTGCCAGCATTCCCCAGGGAATCAGATACGAGCAGTACTTC.

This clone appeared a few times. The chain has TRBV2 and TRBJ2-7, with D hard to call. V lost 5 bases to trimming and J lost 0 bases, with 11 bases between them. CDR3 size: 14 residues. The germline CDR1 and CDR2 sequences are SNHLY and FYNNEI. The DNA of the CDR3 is TGTGCCAGCAGTCTTACCGCGTTCTCCTACGAGCAGTACTTC. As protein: CASSLTAFSYEQYF.

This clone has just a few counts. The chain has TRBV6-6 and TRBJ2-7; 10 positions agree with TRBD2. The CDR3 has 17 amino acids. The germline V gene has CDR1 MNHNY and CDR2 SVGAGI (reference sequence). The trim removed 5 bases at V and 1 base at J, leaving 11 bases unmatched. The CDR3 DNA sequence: TGTGCCAGCAGTCCCCGAGTAGGGACTAGCGTTTCCTACGAGCAGTACTTC. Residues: CASSPRVGTSVSYEQYF.

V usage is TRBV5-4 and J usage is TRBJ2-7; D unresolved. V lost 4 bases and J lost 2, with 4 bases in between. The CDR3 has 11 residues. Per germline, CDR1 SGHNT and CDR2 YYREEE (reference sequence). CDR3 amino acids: CASSDTYEQYF. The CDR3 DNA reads TGTGCCAGCAGCGACACCTACGAGCAGTACTTC.

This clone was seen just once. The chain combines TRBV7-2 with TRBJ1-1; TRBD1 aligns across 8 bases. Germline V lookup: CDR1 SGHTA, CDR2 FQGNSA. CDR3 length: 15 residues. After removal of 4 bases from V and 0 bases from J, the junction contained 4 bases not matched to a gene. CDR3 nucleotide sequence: TGTGCCAGCAGCTCGCAGGGGGCGCTGAACACTGAAGCTTTCTTT. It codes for CASSSQGALNTEAFF.

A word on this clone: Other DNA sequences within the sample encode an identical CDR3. CDR3 nucleotide sequence: TGTGCCAGCAGCTTGGGCCAGGGGGACTATGGCTACACCTTC. Translated: CASSLGQGDYGYTF. The chain is built from TRBV5-4 and TRBJ1-2, with TRBD1 identical over 7 bases. Germline trimming cut 0 bases from V and 3 bases from J; bases unmatched to any gene: 2. The germline CDR1 and CDR2 sequences are SGHNT and YYREEE (reference sequence). This CDR3 spans 14 amino acids.

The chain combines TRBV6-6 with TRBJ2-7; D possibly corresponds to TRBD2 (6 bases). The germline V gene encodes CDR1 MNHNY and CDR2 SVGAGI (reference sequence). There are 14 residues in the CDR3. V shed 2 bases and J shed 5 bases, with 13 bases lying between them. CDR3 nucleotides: TGTGCCAGCAGTTACCGCGGGGAGAGGAACGAGCAGTACTTC. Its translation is CASSYRGERNEQYF.

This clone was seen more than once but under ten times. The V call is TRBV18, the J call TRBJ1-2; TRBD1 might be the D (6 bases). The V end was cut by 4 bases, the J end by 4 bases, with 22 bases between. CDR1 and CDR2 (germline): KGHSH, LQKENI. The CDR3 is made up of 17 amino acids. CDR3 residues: CASSLLPARGLGYGYTF. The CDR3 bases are TGTGCCAGCTCACTACTCCCAGCGCGGGGGCTGGGCTATGGCTACACCTTC.